This T cell receptor beta chain comes out of a study of response to subunit inactivated influenza vaccine. Using its own MiXCR run on the RT-PCR reads, TCRdb lists one record per CDR3 protein. The profile shows 500,000 to 550,000 distinct CDR3 sequences, around 7.9% of them singletons. The study, taken as a whole, reports: Each seasonal flu vaccination may recruit only limited new T cells, authors suggested.

About this clonotype: No antigen is known for it.

The V end was cut by 3 bases, the J end by 5 bases, with 10 bases between. CDR3 length: 14 residues. Germline V gene sequence: CDR1 SGHVS, CDR2 FQNEAQ. The chain is built from TRBV7-8 and TRBJ1-4; no clear D gene. The clonotype originates from a man aged 50 to 69 who received an inactivated influenza vaccine. Specimen: PBMCs from blood, collected about 23 months after vaccination. The chain's CDR3 is CASSLGSINEKLFF. The CDR3 bases are TGTGCCAGCAGCTTGGGGAGCATAAATGAAAAACTGTTTTTT.